This T cell receptor (beta chain) was obtained from a study of pediatric ulcerative colitis. Study-level points and caveats: Clonal expansions reduced rectal repertoire diversity in acute severe colitis.

This CDR3 has 14 residues. The germline gives CDR1 MRHNA, CDR2 SNTAGT. The trim removed 3 bases at V and 7 bases at J, leaving 3 bases unmatched. The survey-level immunoSEQ assay was used. Generated by immunoSEQ multiplex PCR, the TCRdb table keeps only in-frame clones and is missing some. This repertoire shows 30,000 to 45,000 clones, more than 70% found once; its top ten account for 0.74%. This clone was detected only once. Its antigen remains unknown. During colonoscopy, one to two rectal pinch biopsies were collected. No immunosuppressive drugs were given to ulcerative colitis patients before diagnostic colonoscopy.

The receptor was isolated from a boy younger than 18 with moderate ulcerative colitis. Input material: gut tissue. The rearrangement links TRBV6-4 to TRBJ1-6, with 7 positions matching TRBD1. The CDR3, as DNA: TGTGCCAGCAGTGAGACAGGGTTGAATTCACCCCTCCACTTT. It yields the protein CASSETGLNSPLHF.